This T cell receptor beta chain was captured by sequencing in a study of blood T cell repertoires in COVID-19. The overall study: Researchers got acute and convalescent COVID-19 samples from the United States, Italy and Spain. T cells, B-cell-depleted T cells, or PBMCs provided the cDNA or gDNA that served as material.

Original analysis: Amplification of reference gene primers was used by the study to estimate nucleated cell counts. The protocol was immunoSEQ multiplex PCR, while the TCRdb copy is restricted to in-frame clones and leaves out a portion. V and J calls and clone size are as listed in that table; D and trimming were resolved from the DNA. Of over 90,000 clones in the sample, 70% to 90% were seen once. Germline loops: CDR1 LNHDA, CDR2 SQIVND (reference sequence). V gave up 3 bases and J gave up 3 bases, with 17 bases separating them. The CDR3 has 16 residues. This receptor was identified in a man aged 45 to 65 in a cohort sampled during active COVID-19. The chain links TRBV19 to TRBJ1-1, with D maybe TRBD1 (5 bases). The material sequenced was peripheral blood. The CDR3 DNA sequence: TGTGCCAGTAGTATGCATTTCCGCAGGGCAGACACTGAAGCTTTCTTT. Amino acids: CASSMHFRRADTEAFF.